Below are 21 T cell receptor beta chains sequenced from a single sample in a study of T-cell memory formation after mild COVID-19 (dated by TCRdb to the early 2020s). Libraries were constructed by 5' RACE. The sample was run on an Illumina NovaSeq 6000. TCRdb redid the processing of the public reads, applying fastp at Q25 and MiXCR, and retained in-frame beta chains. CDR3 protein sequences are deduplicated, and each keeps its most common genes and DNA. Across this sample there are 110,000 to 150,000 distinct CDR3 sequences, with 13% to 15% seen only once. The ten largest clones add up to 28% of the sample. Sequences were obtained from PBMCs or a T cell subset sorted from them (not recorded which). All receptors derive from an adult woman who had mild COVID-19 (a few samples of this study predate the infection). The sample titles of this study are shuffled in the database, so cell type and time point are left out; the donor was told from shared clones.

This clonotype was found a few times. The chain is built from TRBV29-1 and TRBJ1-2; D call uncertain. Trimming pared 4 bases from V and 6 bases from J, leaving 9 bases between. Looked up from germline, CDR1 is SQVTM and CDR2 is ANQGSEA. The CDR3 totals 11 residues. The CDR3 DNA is TGCAGCGTTGTGATCGGGGATGGCTACACCTTC. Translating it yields CSVVIGDGYTF.

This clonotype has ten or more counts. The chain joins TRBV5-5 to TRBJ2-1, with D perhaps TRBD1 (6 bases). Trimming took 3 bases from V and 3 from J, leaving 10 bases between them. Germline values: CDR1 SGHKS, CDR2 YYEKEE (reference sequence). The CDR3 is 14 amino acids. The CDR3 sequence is CASSSSRGYNEQFF. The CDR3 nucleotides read TGTGCCAGCAGCTCAAGCAGGGGCTACAATGAGCAGTTCTTC.

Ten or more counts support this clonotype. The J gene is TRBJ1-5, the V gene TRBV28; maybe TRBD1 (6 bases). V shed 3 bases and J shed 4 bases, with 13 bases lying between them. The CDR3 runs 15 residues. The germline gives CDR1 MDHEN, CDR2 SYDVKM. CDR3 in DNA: TGTGCCAGCAGTTTGTACGGGGGGCTTAATCAGCCCCAGCATTTT. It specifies CASSLYGGLNQPQHF.

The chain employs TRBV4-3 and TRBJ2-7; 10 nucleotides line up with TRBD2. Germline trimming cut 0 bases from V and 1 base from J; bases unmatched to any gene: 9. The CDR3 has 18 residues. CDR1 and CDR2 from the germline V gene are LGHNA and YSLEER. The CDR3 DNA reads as TGCGCCAGCAGCCAAGAAAGGGCAGCGGGAGGGCCTTCCTACGAGCAGTACTTC. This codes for CASSQERAAGGPSYEQYF.

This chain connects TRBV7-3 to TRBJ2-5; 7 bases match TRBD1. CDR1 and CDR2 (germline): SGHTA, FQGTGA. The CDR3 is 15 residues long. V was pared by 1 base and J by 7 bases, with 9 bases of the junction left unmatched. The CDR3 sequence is CASSLNSWDRGTQYF. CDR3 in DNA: TGTGCCAGCAGCTTAAATTCGTGGGACAGAGGGACCCAGTACTTC.

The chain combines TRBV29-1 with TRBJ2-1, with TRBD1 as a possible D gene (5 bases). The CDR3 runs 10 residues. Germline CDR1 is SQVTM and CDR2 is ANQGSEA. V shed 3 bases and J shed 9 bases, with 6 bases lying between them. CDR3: CSVEGLEQFF. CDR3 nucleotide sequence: TGCAGCGTTGAGGGGCTTGAGCAGTTCTTC.

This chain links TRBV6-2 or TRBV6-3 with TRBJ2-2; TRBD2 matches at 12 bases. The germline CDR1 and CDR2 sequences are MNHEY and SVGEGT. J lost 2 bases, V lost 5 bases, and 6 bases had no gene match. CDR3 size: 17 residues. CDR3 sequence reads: CASSRGLAGPNTGELFF. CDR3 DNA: TGTGCCAGCAGTCGCGGACTAGCGGGACCTAACACCGGGGAGCTGTTTTTT.

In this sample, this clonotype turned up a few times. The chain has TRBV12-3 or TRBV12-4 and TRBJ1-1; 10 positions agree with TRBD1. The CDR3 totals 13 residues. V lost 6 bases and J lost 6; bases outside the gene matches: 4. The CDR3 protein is CASRIGQGAEAFF. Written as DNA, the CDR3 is TGTGCCAGCAGAATCGGACAGGGGGCTGAAGCTTTCTTT.

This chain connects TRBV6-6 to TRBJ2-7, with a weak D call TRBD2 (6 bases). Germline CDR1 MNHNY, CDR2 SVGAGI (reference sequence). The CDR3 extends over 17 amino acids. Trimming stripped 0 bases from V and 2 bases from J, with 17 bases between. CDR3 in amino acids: CASSYSDGGETTYEQYF. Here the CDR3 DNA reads TGTGCCAGCAGTTACTCGGACGGCGGGGAAACAACCTACGAGCAGTACTTC.

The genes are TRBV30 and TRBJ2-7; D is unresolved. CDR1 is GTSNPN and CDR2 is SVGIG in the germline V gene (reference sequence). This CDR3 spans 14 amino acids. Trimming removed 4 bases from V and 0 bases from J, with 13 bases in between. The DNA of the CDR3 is TGTGCCTGGAAGGTGGACGAAACCTCCTACGAGCAGTACTTC. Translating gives CAWKVDETSYEQYF.

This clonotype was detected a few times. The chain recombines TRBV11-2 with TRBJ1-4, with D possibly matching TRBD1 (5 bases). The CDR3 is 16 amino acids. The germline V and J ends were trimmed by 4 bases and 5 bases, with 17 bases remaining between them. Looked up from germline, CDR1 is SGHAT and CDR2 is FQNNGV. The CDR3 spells CASSSISGTVNEKLFF. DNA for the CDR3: TGTGCCAGCAGCTCTATCTCCGGGACGGTAAATGAAAAACTGTTTTTT.

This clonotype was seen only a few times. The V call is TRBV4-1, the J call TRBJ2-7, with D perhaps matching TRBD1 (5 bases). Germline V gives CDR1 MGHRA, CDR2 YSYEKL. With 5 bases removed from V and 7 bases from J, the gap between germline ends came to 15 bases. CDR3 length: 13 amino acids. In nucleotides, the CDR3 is TGCGCCAGCAGCGGGGCCTATACGAGGGAGCAGTACTTC. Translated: CASSGAYTREQYF.

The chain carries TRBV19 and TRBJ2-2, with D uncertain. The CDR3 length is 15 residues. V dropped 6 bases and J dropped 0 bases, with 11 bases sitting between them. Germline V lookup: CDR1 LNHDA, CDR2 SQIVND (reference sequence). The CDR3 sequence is CASSPRRPNTGELFF. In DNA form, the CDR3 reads TGTGCCAGTAGCCCCCGCAGGCCGAACACCGGGGAGCTGTTTTTT.

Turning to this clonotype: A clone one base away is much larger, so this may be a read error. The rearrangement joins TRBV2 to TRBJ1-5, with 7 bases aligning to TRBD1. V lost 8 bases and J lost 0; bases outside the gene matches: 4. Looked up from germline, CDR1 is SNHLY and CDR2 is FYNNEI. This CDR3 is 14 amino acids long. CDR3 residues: CASGTVFSNQPQHF. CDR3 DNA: TGTGCCAGCGGGACAGTGTTTAGCAATCAGCCCCAGCATTTT.

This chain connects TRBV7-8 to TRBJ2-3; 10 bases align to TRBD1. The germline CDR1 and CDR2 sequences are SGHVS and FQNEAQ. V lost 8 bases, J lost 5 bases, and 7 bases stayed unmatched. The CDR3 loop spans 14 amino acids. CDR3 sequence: CASGDRGRVDTQYF. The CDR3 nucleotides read TGTGCCAGCGGAGACAGGGGGCGGGTAGATACGCAGTATTTT.

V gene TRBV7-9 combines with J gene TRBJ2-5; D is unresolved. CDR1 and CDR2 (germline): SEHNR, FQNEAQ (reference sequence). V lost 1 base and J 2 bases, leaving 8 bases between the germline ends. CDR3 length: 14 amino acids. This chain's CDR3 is CASSLDDLQETQYF. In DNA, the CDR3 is TGTGCCAGCAGCTTAGACGACTTGCAAGAGACCCAGTACTTC.

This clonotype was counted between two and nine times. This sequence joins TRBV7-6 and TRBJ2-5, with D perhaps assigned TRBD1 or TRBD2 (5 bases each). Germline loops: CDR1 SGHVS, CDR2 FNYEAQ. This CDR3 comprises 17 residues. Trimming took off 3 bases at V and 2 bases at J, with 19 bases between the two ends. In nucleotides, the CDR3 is TGTGCCAGCAGCTTTGGGCTGGGGGACCTAAGACAAGAGACCCAGTACTTC. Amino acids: CASSFGLGDLRQETQYF.

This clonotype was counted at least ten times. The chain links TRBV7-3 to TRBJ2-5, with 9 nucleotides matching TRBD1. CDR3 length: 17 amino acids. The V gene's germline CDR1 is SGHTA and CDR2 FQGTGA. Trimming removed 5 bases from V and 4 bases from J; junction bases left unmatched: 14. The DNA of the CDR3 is TGTGCCAGCAGCCCCGGGGGGACTCACAGGGGGCGAGAGACCCAGTACTTC. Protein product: CASSPGGTHRGRETQYF.

CDR3 DNA: TGTGCCAGCAGCCCGCCCTACACAGATACGCAGTATTTT. Protein: CASSPPYTDTQYF. The V gene is TRBV11-2, the J gene TRBJ2-3, with no clear D. The V end was cut by 5 bases, the J end by 2 bases, with 8 bases between. The CDR3 runs to 13 residues. CDR1 SGHAT and CDR2 FQNNGV come from the germline V gene. Full variable domain (outside the CDR3, taken from reference TRBV11-2 and TRBJ2-3): EAGVAQSPRYKIIEKRQSVAFWCNPISGHATLYWYQQILGQGPKLLIQFQNNGVVDDSQLPKDRFSAERLKGVDSTLKIQPAKLEDSAVYLCASSPPYTDTQYFGPGTRLTVL.

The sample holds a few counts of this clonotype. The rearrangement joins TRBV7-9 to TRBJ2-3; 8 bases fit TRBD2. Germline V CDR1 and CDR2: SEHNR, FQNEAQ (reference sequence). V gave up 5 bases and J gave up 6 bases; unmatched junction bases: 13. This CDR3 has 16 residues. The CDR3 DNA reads TGTGCCAGCAGCGCAGACGCCGGGGGGGCCGCGGATACGCAGTATTTT. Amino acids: CASSADAGGAADTQYF.

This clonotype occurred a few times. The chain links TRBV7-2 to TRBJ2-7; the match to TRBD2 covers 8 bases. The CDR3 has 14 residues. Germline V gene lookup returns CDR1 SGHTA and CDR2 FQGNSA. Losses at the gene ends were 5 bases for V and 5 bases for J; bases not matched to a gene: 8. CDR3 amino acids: CASSIGTSAHEQYF. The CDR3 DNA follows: TGTGCCAGCAGCATAGGGACTAGTGCCCACGAGCAGTACTTC.